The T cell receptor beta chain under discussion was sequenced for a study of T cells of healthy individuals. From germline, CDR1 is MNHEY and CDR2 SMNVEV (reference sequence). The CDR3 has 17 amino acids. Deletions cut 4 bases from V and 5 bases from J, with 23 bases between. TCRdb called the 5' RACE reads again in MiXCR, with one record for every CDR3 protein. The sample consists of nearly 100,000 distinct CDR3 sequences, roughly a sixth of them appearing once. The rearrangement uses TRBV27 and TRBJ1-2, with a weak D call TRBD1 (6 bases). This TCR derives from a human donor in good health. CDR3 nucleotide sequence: TGTGCCAGCAGTTCCCCTACGAACAGGGAATCAGGGTATGGCTACACCTTC. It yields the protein CASSSPTNRESGYGYTF.